The 2 T cell receptor beta chains in this list originate from one sample, sequenced in a study of T cells in Graves' hyperthyroidism and ophthalmopathy. Amplification of TCR beta CDR3 regions was performed using RNA transcripts as template. TCR CDR3 regions were first amplified by RT-PCR with HTBI primers. TCRdb redid the calling of the multiplex PCR reads with MiXCR, one entry per CDR3 protein. The profile shows over 700,000 distinct CDR3 sequences, over 35% of them singletons. Sequenced input: blood. All receptors come from a man between 18 and 29 years old with Graves' hyperthyroidism.

Details on this clonotype: Germline and junction disagree at one end, which may indicate a read error. The chain recombines TRBV2 with TRBJ2-2; tentative D call: TRBD2 (5 bases). The CDR3 extends over 13 amino acids. Germline assignment: CDR1 SNHLY and CDR2 FYNNEI. The chain's CDR3 is CASAAEVTGELLF. CDR3 nucleotides: TGTGCCAGCGCGGCAGAGGTCACCGGGGAGCTGCTTTTT.

The chain links TRBV2 to TRBJ2-7; D perhaps matches TRBD1 (6 bases). Germline V gene lookup returns CDR1 SNHLY and CDR2 FYNNEI. V was trimmed by 10 bases and J by 0 bases, leaving 19 bases between them. This CDR3 has 15 residues. The CDR3 reads CAIRFTGSPSYEQYF. CDR3 DNA sequence: TGTGCCATCCGTTTTACAGGGTCCCCCTCCTACGAGCAGTACTTC.